This T cell receptor (beta chain) originates from a study of blood T cell repertoires in COVID-19. Remarks on this clone: One end of the junction varies from germline; a read error may be responsible.

As originally analysed: By means of reference gene primer amplification, nucleated cell counts were estimated. The table came from immunoSEQ multiplex PCR; TCRdb's copy has only in-frame clones and leaves some out. V and J calls and clone size are those listed in that table; D and trimming were worked out from the DNA. The sample lists about 150,000 clones; roughly 84% were seen once. Germline CDR1 SNHLY, CDR2 FYNNEI. The CDR3 extends over 13 amino acids. The chain links TRBV2 to TRBJ2-7; D remains unclear. The sequencing sample was made of peripheral blood. The sequence was collected from a woman aged 55-75 years with COVID-19, enrolled during active disease. CDR3 sequence reads: CASREDIAYEQYF. The CDR3 DNA follows: TGTGCCAGCAGAGAAGACATCGCCTACGAGCAGTACTTC.